These 23 T cell receptor beta chains were all obtained from the same sample, sequenced in a study of cytomegalovirus exposure and HLA in healthy donors. 60 Vbeta and 13 Jbeta primers were used in PCR. Data came from immunoSEQ multiplex PCR; TCRdb stores just in-frame clones and leaves some out. The data contain under 200,000 clones, about 64% of them singletons. The sequenced material came from PBMCs. The receptor set was obtained from a man aged 50 to 59 in good health and CMV-seronegative.

Only one count was recorded for this clone. This sequence joins TRBV6-5 and TRBJ2-1; 12 nucleotides agree with TRBD2. J lost 5 bases, V lost 5 bases, and 1 base had no gene match. Germline-derived CDR1 and CDR2 are MNHEY and SVGAGI. The CDR3 has 14 amino acids. The CDR3 sequence: CASSLAGGNNEQFF. CDR3 nucleotides: TGTGCCAGCAGTCTAGCGGGGGGGAACAATGAGCAGTTCTTC.

The V call is TRBV19, the J call TRBJ1-5; 7 bases fit TRBD1. Trimming removed 5 bases from V and 2 bases from J; junction bases left unmatched: 6. Germline V gene data show CDR1 as LNHDA and CDR2 as SQIVND (reference sequence). This CDR3 has 15 residues. The chain's CDR3 is CASSSKGGGNQPQHF. The CDR3 nucleotides are TGTGCCAGTAGTTCTAAAGGGGGCGGCAATCAGCCCCAGCATTTT.

This clone turned up a few times. The rearrangement links TRBV11-2 to TRBJ1-1; possibly TRBD1 for D (5 bases). With 1 base removed from V and 1 base from J, the gap between germline ends came to 7 bases. From germline, CDR1 is SGHAT and CDR2 FQNNGV. The CDR3 covers 14 residues. The chain's CDR3 is CASSLADTNTEAFF. DNA of the CDR3: TGTGCCAGCAGCTTAGCGGACACGAACACTGAAGCTTTCTTT.

This clone was observed a few times. The CDR3 DNA sequence: TGTGCCACCAGCCGCCCCGGGACAGGGTACACTGAAGCTTTCTTT. Its translation: CATSRPGTGYTEAFF. The V gene is TRBV15, the J gene TRBJ1-1, with 9 bases lining up with TRBD1. Trimming removed 5 bases from V and 3 bases from J; junction bases left unmatched: 7. The CDR3 consists of 15 residues. Germline CDR1 LNHNV, CDR2 YYDKDF (reference sequence). Together with reference TRBV15 and TRBJ1-1, the CDR3 gives the full variable domain: DAMVIQNPRYQVTQFGKPVTLSCSQTLNHNVMYWYQQKSSQAPKLLFHYYDKDFNNEADTPDNFQSRRPNTSFCFLDIRSPGLGDTAMYLCATSRPGTGYTEAFFGQGTRLTVV.

In its sample, this clone was seen a few times. The rearrangement links TRBV28 to TRBJ1-4; D not certain. The CDR3 is 14 amino acids. V lost 4 bases, J lost 3 bases, and 9 bases lay in between. Per the germline V gene, CDR1 is MDHEN and CDR2 is SYDVKM. The CDR3 sequence is CASSSGGPNEKLFF. CDR3 bases: TGTGCCAGCAGTTCCGGTGGGCCTAATGAAAAACTGTTTTTT.

The J gene is TRBJ1-6, the V gene TRBV7-9; D remains ambiguous. The V end lost 5 bases, the J end lost 4 bases, and 9 bases lay between the germline ends. This CDR3 comprises 14 residues. The germline V gene has CDR1 SEHNR and CDR2 FQNEAQ (reference sequence). The CDR3 nucleotides read TGTGCCAGCAGCCCGGCCGGGTATAATTCACCCCTCCACTTT. Translated: CASSPAGYNSPLHF.

The chain employs TRBV5-1 and TRBJ2-3; D uncertain. Trimming removed 3 bases from V and 2 bases from J, with 16 bases in between. This CDR3 region has 16 residues. Germline V CDR1 and CDR2: SGHRS, YFSETQ. The CDR3 DNA sequence: TGCGCCAGCAGCTGGCAGTTAAACCAGGACACAGATACGCAGTATTTT. Residues: CASSWQLNQDTDTQYF.

The chain recombines TRBV5-6 with TRBJ2-7, with D maybe TRBD2 (7 bases). The germline gives CDR1 SGHDT, CDR2 YYEEEE. The V end lost 2 bases, the J end lost 1 base, and 13 bases lay between the germline ends. This CDR3 region has 15 residues. As DNA, the CDR3 is TGTGCCAGCAGCTTCCCAGGGGAGGGGTCCTACGAGCAGTACTTC. Protein: CASSFPGEGSYEQYF.

The gene calls are TRBV15 and TRBJ1-6; 8 bases are shared with TRBD1. The CDR3 is made up of 15 amino acids. After removal of 1 base from V and 8 bases from J, the junction contained 4 bases not matched to a gene. CDR1 and CDR2 from the germline V gene are LNHNV and YYDKDF (reference sequence). CDR3 sequence (DNA): TGTGCCACCAGCAGAGGTTCAGGGGGCGATTCACCCCTCCACTTT. This codes for CATSRGSGGDSPLHF.

This clone occurred a few times. CDR3 region: CASSTRPGQGSQPQHF. DNA for the CDR3: TGTGCCAGCAGTACTCGTCCGGGACAGGGGAGTCAGCCCCAGCATTTT. The rearrangement uses TRBV28 and TRBJ1-5, with 10 nucleotides matching TRBD1. Germline V lookup: CDR1 MDHEN, CDR2 SYDVKM. This CDR3 spans 16 amino acids. With 5 bases clipped from V and 6 bases from J, the junction kept 10 bases outside the gene matches.

This rearrangement joins TRBV6-6 to TRBJ2-1; a weak D match, TRBD1 (6 bases). This CDR3 contains 13 residues. The germline V and J ends were trimmed by 6 bases and 6 bases, with 12 bases remaining between them. CDR1 MNHNY and CDR2 SVGAGI come from the germline V gene (reference sequence). CDR3 in amino acids: CASRNRDINEQFF. The CDR3 DNA follows: TGTGCCAGCAGGAACCGGGACATCAATGAGCAGTTCTTC.

As DNA, the CDR3 is TGTGCTAGTGGTTTGGCCTCCGGGACAGGGTATAGTCCTGAAAAACTGTTTTTT. Translating gives CASGLASGTGYSPEKLFF. The chain carries TRBV12-5 and TRBJ1-4; 9 bases agree with TRBD1. CDR3 length: 18 amino acids. Trimming cost V 1 base and J 7 bases; bases outside gene matches: 13. The germline V gene has CDR1 LGHNT and CDR2 FRNRAP.

This chain joins TRBV19 and TRBJ1-5; weak D call: TRBD1 (6 bases). The CDR3 has 15 residues. Germline V gene data show CDR1 as LNHDA and CDR2 as SQIVND (reference sequence). The V end was cut by 0 bases, the J end by 6 bases, with 12 bases between. The CDR3 spells CASSIDQGRGQPQHF. The CDR3 DNA sequence: TGTGCCAGTAGTATAGATCAAGGCAGGGGTCAGCCCCAGCATTTT.

A few counts support this clone. The chain combines TRBV6-5 with TRBJ1-6, with 7 positions matching TRBD1. This CDR3 is built from 16 residues. Germline V lookup: CDR1 MNHEY, CDR2 SVGAGI. The J segment lost 3 bases and the V segment lost 2 bases, leaving 4 bases of the junction unmatched. The CDR3 sequence is CASSYGTVNYNSPLHF. In nucleotides, the CDR3 is TGTGCCAGCAGTTACGGGACAGTAAACTATAATTCACCCCTCCACTTT.

The chain combines TRBV29-1 with TRBJ2-7, with no clear D. This CDR3 comprises 12 residues. The V gene's germline CDR1 is SQVTM and CDR2 ANQGSEA. Trimming pared 4 bases from V and 1 base from J, leaving 8 bases between. This chain's CDR3 is CSVADTSYEQYF. DNA for the CDR3: TGCAGCGTTGCCGACACATCCTACGAGCAGTACTTC.

The chain has TRBV5-6 and TRBJ1-6; 8 bases align to TRBD1. Germline-derived CDR1 and CDR2 are SGHDT and YYEEEE. V was pared by 1 base and J by 7 bases, with 1 base of the junction left unmatched. The CDR3 has 14 residues. The CDR3 sequence is CASSLHRGNSPLHF. CDR3 nucleotides: TGTGCCAGCAGCTTGCACAGGGGGAATTCACCCCTCCACTTT.

The J gene is TRBJ1-6, the V gene TRBV5-4; TRBD1 matches 8 bases. Looked up from germline, CDR1 is SGHNT and CDR2 is YYREEE (reference sequence). V was pared by 5 bases and J by 2 bases, with 6 bases of the junction left unmatched. The CDR3 is 16 residues long. This CDR3 is CASSPGQDPYNSPLHF. CDR3 bases: TGTGCCAGCAGTCCGGGACAGGATCCCTATAATTCACCCCTCCACTTT. The full variable domain, rest sourced from reference TRBV5-4 and TRBJ1-6, is ETGVTQSPTHLIKTRGQQVTLRCSSQSGHNTVSWYQQALGQGPQFIFQYYREEENGRGNFPPRFSGLQFPNYSSELNVNALELDDSALYLCASSPGQDPYNSPLHFGNGTRLTVT.

This clone was seen more than once but under ten times. This chain joins TRBV27 and TRBJ2-7; TRBD1 agrees at 8 bases. CDR1 MNHEY and CDR2 SMNVEV come from the germline V gene (reference sequence). The CDR3 spans 14 residues. V lost 8 bases to trimming and J lost 1 base; unmatched junction nucleotides: 7. The chain's CDR3 is CASGLRDRSYEQYF. The DNA for the CDR3 is TGTGCCAGCGGCCTCCGGGACAGGTCCTACGAGCAGTACTTC.

J is TRBJ1-1 and V is TRBV6-5, with D possibly being TRBD1 (5 bases). There are 14 residues in the CDR3. Germline assignment: CDR1 MNHEY and CDR2 SVGAGI. V lost 2 bases and J 1 base, leaving 8 bases between the germline ends. Here the CDR3 reads CASSYQGTNTEAFF. The CDR3 region has the DNA TGTGCCAGCAGTTACCAGGGAACGAACACTGAAGCTTTCTTT.

The chain links TRBV5-1 to TRBJ2-2, with TRBD2 matching 9 bases. Germline assignment: CDR1 SGHRS and CDR2 YFSETQ. The CDR3 contains 16 residues. With V trimmed by 4 bases and J by 2 bases, 6 bases remained unmatched. CDR3 residues: CASSGRLAVNTGELFF. The CDR3 coding sequence is TGCGCCAGCAGCGGCAGACTAGCGGTCAACACCGGGGAGCTGTTTTTT.

This rearrangement joins TRBV25-1 to TRBJ1-4; tentatively, D is TRBD1 (5 bases). CDR1 MGHDK and CDR2 SYGVNS come from the germline V gene. Trimming cost V 0 bases and J 5 bases, with 16 bases left between them. This CDR3 has 17 residues. The CDR3 DNA is TGTGCCAGCAGTGAATATAGGGGAGGGAGCCGAAATGAAAAACTGTTTTTT. It specifies CASSEYRGGSRNEKLFF.

The gene calls are TRBV7-8 and TRBJ1-4, with no clear D. Germline CDR1 reads SGHVS; CDR2 reads FQNEAQ. CDR3 length: 15 amino acids. V was pared by 4 bases and J by 3 bases, with 12 bases between. CDR3 amino acids: CASSSLTDSNEKLFF. CDR3 DNA sequence: TGTGCCAGCAGCTCCTTGACGGACTCTAATGAAAAACTGTTTTTT.

The V call is TRBV11-2, the J call TRBJ2-3, with 8 bases identical to TRBD2. Trimming took 5 bases from V and 5 from J; bases not matched to a gene: 9. Germline assignment: CDR1 SGHAT and CDR2 FQNNGV. The CDR3 has 15 amino acids. The CDR3 here is CASSPSSGGKDTQYF. In nucleotides, the CDR3 is TGTGCCAGCAGCCCATCGAGCGGGGGAAAAGATACGCAGTATTTT. The full variable domain, in which reference TRBV11-2 and TRBJ2-3 provide the parts outside the CDR3, is EAGVAQSPRYKIIEKRQSVAFWCNPISGHATLYWYQQILGQGPKLLIQFQNNGVVDDSQLPKDRFSAERLKGVDSTLKIQPAKLEDSAVYLCASSPSSGGKDTQYFGPGTRLTVL.